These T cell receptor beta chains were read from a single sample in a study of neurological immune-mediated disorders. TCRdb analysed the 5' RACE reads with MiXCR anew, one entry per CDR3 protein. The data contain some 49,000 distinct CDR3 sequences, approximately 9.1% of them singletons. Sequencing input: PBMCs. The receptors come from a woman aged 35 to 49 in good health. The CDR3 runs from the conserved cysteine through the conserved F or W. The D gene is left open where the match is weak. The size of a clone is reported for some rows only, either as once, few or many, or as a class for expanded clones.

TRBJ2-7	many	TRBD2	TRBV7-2	TGTGCCAGCAGCTCGGGGGGGGGAGCGACCTCCTACGAGCAGTACTTC	CASSSGGGATSYEQYF
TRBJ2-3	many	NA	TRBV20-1	TGCAGTGCTTTTCTGACTAATACGCAGTATTTT	CSAFLTNTQYF
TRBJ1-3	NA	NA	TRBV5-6	TGTGCCAGCAGCTTGGGTGGCAGCTACTCTGGAAACACCATATATTTT	CASSLGGSYSGNTIYF
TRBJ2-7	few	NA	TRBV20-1	TGCAGTGCTAGAGTCGCGACGAGGGAGGCCCACGAGCAGTACTTC	CSARVATREAHEQYF
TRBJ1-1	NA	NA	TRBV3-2	TGTGCCAGCAGCCAAGATTACGGACACCTCAGGTCTGACACTGAAGCTTTCTTT	CASSQDYGHLRSDTEAFF
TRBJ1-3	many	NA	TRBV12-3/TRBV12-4	TGTGCCAGCAGCCAACGACAGAGTGGAAACACCATATATTTT	CASSQRQSGNTIYF
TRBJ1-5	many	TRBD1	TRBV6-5	TGTGCCAGCAGTCAGGGGACAGGGTTAATGGTTCAGCCCCAGCATTTT	CASSQGTGLMVQPQHF
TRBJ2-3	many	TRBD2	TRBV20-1	TGCAGTGCTAGAGCCCGCACGAGCGGGGACGCGGATACGCAGTATTTT	CSARARTSGDADTQYF
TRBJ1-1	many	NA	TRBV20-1	TGCAGTGCTAGAGACATCGGGAGAACTGAAGCTTTCTTT	CSARDIGRTEAFF
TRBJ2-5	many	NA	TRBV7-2	TGTGCCAGCGGCCGGCAGAGTCAAGAGACCCAGTACTTC	CASGRQSQETQYF
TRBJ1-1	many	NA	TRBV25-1	TGTGCCAGCAGGACCTGGGGATCGTCTGAAGCTTTCTTT	CASRTWGSSEAFF
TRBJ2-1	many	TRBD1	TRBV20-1	TGCAGTGCTACCCAGTACCTGACAGGGGTGTCAACTGACCTTGAGCAGTTCTTC	CSATQYLTGVSTDLEQFF
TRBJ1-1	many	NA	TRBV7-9	TGTGCCAGCAGCACCGGACTGAACACTGAAGCTTTCTTT	CASSTGLNTEAFF
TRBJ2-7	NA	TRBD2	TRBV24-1	TGTGCCACCAGTGATTCTAGCGGGAACTCCTACGATCAGTACTTC	CATSDSSGNSYDQYF
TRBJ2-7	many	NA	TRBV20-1	TGCAGTGCTAGAGATCCGACAGGCTCCTACGAGCAGTACTTC	CSARDPTGSYEQYF
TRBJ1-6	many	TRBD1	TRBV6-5	TGTGCCAGCAGCTCCCCCGGGACAGGGAGATCACCCCTCCACTTT	CASSSPGTGRSPLHF
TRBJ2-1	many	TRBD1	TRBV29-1	TGCAGCCACCCGGGACAGGCCTACAATGAGCAGTTCTTC	CSHPGQAYNEQFF
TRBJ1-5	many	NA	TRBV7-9	TGTGCCAGCAGCTTAGGGACGGTCCTAGCGAGGAATCAGCCCCAGCATTTT	CASSLGTVLARNQPQHF
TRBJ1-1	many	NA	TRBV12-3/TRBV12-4	TGTGCCAGCAGTTACTTATACAGGACGGGAGGGGACACTGAAGCTTTCTTT	CASSYLYRTGGDTEAFF
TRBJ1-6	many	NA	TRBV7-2	TGTGCCAGCAGTTCTTGGGGTGCTGATAATTCACCCCTCCACTTT	CASSSWGADNSPLHF
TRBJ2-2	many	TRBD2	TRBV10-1	TGCGCCAGCAGTGAGGGTAGCGGGTGGAGGTCCGGGGAGCTGTTTTTT	CASSEGSGWRSGELFF
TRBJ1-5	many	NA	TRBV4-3	TGCGCCAGCAGCCAAGATATTAGGGATCAGCCCCAGCATTTT	CASSQDIRDQPQHF
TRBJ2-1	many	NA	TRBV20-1	TGCAGTGCCCCCAACGCAGTTTTGGGTTACAATGAGCAGTTCTTC	CSAPNAVLGYNEQFF
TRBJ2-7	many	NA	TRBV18	TGTGCCAGCTCAGCGATAGTGGCCTCCTACGAGCAGTACTTC	CASSAIVASYEQYF